At least ten counts were recorded for the clone carrying this T cell receptor (beta chain). Arm-PCR of CDR3 regions with iRepertoire HTBI primers generated TCR beta libraries. TCRdb called the multiplex PCR reads again in MiXCR, with one record for every CDR3 protein. This table holds a few hundred thousand distinct CDR3 sequences, 20% to 25% found once. The sample originates from a study of regulatory T cells in long-lasting Graves disease. The time point denotes: persistent/refractory GD, antithyroid drugs over 5 years with positive TRAb. With RNA extracted from PBMCs as input, the TCR library was made. The CDR3 spans 16 residues. CDR1 and CDR2 (germline): SQVTM, ANQGSEA. V lost 7 bases and J lost 9; bases outside the gene matches: 17.

The chain joins TRBV29-1 to TRBJ2-7; TRBD2 matches at 14 bases. This material consisted of peripheral blood mononuclear cells (PBMCs), taken when the disease was refractory, from a patient treated with antithyroid drugs. The clonotype comes from a female donor with Graves disease. Here the CDR3 DNA reads TGCAGCGGCAGGACTAGCGGGGGGCCGGGCCCTCGGCGGCAGTACTTC. As protein: CSGRTSGGPGPRRQYF.